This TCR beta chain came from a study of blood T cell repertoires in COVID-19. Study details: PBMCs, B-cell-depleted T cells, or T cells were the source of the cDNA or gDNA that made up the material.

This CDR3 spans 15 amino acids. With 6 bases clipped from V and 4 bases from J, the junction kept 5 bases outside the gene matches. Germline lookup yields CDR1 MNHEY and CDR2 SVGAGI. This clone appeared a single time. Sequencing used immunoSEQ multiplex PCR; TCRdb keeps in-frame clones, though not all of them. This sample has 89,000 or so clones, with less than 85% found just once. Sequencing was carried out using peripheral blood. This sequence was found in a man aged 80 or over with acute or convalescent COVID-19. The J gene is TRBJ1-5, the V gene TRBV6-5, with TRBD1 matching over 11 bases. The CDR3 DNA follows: TGTGCCAGCAGATCGGGACAGGGGGTGAATCAGCCCCAGCATTTT. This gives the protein CASRSGQGVNQPQHF.